This TCR beta chain was captured by sequencing in a study of technical replicates of blood from several donors (dated by TCRdb to the late 2010s). As concerns this clone: The antigen it recognizes is unknown. Base qualities are not provided; no much larger clone lies one nucleotide away.

Reading from cysteine to phenylalanine, the CDR3 counts 16 amino acids. Of the read, only the CDR3 DNA is kept; its 48 bases are in frame from base 1. Sequences SGHKS (CDR1) and YYEKEE (CDR2) are obtained from the germline V gene (reference sequence). V gives up 4 bases and J gives up 2 bases, and the segment between their germline ends measures 19 bases. The library was prepared using the immunoSEQ multiplex PCR assay. TCRdb obtained this table from immuneACCESS and retained in-frame rearrangements with V and J assigned. These tables miss some clones; where compared with another copy, unresolved V genes account for less than half of the shortfall, and the remainder is unexplained. The sample table contains some 31,000 clones; only one count was recorded for 85% to 95% of them. Around 4.1% of the sample belongs to the ten largest clones.

Sequencing was carried out using PBMCs. Here the chain combines TRBV5-5 and TRBJ2-7; possibly the D gene is TRBD2, per 5 matching bases. This clonotype was obtained from a human donor in good health. Some clones in this sample may be carry-over from other donors' samples. The CDR3 in this case is CASSPRTGSKTYEQYF. The bases are TGTGCCAGCAGCCCCCGGACGGGGAGTAAAACCTACGAGCAGTACTTC. The entire variable domain, with the stretches around the CDR3 drawn from the reference TRBV5-5 and TRBJ2-7 proteins, is DAGVTQSPTHLIKTRGQQVTLRCSPISGHKSVSWYQQVLGQGPQFIFQYYEKEERGRGNFPDRFSARQFPNYSSELNVNALLLGDSALYLCASSPRTGSKTYEQYFGPGTRLTVT.